This T cell receptor (beta chain) was observed in a study of T cells after yellow fever vaccination. Whole-study results and caveats: Reappearance after the booster was seen for most primary-vaccination clones, at 96% CD4 and 70% to 90% CD8. Some clonotypes were seen in both the CD4 and the CD8 compartments. These made up a small share and likely arose from convergent recombination.

TCRdb re-derived calls from the 5' RACE reads in MiXCR, one entry per CDR3 protein. The sample has about 340,000 distinct CDR3 sequences; roughly 4% are singletons. The CDR3 is 14 residues long. V lost 4 bases, J lost 6 bases, and 16 bases lay in between. Germline CDR1 reads SGHTS; CDR2 reads YDEGEE. This clonotype was counted between two and nine times. What it binds is unknown. The receptor comes from a man younger than 35 who received the YFV17D yellow fever vaccine. The J gene is TRBJ1-1, the V gene TRBV5-8; tentative D call: TRBD1 (6 bases). This specimen was PBMCs, taken 5 days after the yellow fever booster vaccination. CDR3 in amino acids: CASSTAYRAPEAFF. CDR3 in DNA: TGTGCCAGCAGCACGGCCTACAGGGCCCCTGAAGCTTTCTTT.